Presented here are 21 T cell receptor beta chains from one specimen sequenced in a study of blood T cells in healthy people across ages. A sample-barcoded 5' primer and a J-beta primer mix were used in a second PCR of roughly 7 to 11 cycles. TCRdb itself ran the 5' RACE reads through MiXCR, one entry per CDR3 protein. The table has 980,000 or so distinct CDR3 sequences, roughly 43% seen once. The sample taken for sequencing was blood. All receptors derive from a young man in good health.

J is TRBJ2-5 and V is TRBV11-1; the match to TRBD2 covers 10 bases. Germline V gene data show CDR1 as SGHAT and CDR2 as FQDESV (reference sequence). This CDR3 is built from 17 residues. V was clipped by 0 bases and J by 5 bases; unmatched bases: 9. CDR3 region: CASSLAASGGFAETQYF. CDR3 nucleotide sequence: TGTGCCAGCAGCTTAGCGGCTAGCGGGGGATTCGCGGAGACCCAGTACTTC.

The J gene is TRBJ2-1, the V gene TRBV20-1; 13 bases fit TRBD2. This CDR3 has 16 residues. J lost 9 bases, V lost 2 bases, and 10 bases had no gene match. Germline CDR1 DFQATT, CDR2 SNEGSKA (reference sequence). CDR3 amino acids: CSARKGLAGSNAEQFF. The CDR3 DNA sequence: TGCAGTGCTAGAAAGGGACTAGCGGGAAGCAACGCTGAGCAGTTCTTC.

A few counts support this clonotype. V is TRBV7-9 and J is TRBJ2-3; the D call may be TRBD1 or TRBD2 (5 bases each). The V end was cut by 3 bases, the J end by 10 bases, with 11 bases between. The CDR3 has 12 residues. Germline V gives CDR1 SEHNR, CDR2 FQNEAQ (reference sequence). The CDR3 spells CASSLGEVAQYF. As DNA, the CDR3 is TGTGCCAGCAGCTTGGGGGAAGTTGCGCAGTATTTT.

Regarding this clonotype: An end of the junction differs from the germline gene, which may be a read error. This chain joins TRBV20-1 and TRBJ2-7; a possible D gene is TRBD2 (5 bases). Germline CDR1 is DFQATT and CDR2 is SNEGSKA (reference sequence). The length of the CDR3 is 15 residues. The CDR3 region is CSARDSASPTYEQYF. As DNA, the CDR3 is TGCAGTGCTAGAGATTCGGCTAGCCCTACCTACGAGCAGTATTTC.

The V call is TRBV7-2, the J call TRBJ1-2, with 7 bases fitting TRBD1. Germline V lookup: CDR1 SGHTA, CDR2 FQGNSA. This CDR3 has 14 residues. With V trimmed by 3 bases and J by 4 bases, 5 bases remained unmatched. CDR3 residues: CASSLTGQTYGYTF. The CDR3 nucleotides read TGTGCCAGCAGCTTGACGGGACAGACCTATGGCTACACCTTC. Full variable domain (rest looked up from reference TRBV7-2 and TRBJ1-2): GAGVSQSPSNKVTEKGKDVELRCDPISGHTALYWYRQSLGQGLEFLIYFQGNSAPDKSGLPSDRFSAERTGGSVSTLTIQRTQQEDSAVYLCASSLTGQTYGYTFGSGTRLTVV.

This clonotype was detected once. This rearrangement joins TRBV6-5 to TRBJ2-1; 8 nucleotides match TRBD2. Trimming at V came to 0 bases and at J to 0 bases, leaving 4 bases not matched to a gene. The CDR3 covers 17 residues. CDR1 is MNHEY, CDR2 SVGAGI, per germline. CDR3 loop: CASSYSIGGGSYNEQFF. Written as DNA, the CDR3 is TGTGCCAGCAGTTACTCGATCGGGGGGGGCTCCTACAATGAGCAGTTCTTC.

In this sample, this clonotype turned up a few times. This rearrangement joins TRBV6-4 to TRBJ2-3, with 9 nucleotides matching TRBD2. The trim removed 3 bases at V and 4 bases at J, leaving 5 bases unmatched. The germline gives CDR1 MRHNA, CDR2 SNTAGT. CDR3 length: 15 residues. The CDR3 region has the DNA TGTGCCAGCAGTGAGAGTAGCGGGGGCGCAGATACGCAGTATTTT. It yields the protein CASSESSGGADTQYF.

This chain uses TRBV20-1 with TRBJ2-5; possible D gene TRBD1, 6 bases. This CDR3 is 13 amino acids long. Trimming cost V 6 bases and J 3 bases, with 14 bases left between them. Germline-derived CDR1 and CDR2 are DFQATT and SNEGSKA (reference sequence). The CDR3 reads CSAGSQGEETQYF. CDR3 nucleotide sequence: TGCAGTGCAGGATCACAGGGAGAAGAGACCCAGTACTTC.

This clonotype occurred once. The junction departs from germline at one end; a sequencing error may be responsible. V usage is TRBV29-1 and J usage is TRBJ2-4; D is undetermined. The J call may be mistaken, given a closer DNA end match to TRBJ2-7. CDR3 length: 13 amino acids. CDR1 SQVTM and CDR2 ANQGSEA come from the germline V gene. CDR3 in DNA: TGCAACGTTCAGGTCTCCGAGTCCTACGAGCAGTACTTC. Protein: CNVQVSESYEQYF.

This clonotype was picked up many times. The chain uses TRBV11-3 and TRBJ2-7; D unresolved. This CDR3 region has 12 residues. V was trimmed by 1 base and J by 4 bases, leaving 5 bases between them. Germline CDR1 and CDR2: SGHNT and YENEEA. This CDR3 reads CASSLVVYEQYF. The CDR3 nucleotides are TGTGCCAGCAGCTTAGTCGTATACGAGCAGTACTTC.

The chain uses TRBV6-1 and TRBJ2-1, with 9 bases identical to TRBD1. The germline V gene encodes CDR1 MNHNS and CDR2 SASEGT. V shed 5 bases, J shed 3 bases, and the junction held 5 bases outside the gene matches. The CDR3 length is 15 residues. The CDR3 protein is CASSKGTGYYNEQFF. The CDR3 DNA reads TGTGCCAGCAGTAAAGGGACAGGGTACTACAATGAGCAGTTCTTC.

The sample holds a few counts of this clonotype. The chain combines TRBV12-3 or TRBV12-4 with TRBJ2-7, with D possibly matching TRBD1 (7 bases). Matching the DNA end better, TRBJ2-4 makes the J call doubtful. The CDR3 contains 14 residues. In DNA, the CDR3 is TGTGCCAGCACCCCAGGGGGGGCCAAAAACATTCAGTACTTC. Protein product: CASTPGGAKNIQYF.

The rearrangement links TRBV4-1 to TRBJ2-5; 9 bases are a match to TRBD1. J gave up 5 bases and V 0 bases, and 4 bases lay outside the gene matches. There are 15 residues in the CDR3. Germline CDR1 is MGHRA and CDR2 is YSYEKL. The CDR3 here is CASSQEPGQGETQYF. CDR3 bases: TGCGCCAGCAGCCAAGAGCCGGGACAGGGTGAGACCCAGTACTTC.

This chain's CDR3 is CASTGQNNEQFF. CDR3 coding DNA: TGTGCCAGCACCGGCCAGAACAATGAGCAGTTCTTC. This chain joins TRBV9 and TRBJ2-1; D call uncertain. The CDR3 is 12 residues long. V shed 6 bases and J shed 5 bases, with 9 bases lying between them. Germline V gene data show CDR1 as SGDLS and CDR2 as YYNGEE.

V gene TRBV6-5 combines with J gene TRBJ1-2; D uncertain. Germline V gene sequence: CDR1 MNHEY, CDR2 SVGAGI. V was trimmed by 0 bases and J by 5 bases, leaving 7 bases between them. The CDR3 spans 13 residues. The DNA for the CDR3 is TGTGCCAGCAGTTACTCGACATCGTATGGCTACACCTTC. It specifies CASSYSTSYGYTF.

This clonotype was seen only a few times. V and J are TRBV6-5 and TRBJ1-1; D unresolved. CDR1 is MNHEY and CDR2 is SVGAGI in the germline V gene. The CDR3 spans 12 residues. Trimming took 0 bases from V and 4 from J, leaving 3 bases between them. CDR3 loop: CASSYSSTEAFF. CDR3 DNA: TGTGCCAGCAGTTACTCCAGCACTGAAGCTTTCTTT.

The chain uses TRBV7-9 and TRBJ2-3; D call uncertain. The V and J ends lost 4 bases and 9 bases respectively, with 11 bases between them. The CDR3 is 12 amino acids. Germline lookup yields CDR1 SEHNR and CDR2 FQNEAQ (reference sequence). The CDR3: CASSSVERTQYF. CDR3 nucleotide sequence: TGTGCCAGCAGCTCGGTGGAGAGGACGCAGTATTTT. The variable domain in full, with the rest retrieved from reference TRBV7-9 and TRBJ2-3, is DTGVSQNPRHKITKRGQNVTFRCDPISEHNRLYWYRQTLGQGPEFLTYFQNEAQLEKSRLLSDRFSAERPKGSFSTLEIQRTEQGDSAMYLCASSSVERTQYFGPGTRLTVL.

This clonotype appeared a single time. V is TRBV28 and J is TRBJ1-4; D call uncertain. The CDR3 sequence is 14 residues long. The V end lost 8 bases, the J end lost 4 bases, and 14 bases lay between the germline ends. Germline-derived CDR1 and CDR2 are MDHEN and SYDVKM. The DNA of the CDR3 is TGTGCCAGCGGCCCCGGGAGTTTTAATGAAAAACTGTTTTTT. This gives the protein CASGPGSFNEKLFF.

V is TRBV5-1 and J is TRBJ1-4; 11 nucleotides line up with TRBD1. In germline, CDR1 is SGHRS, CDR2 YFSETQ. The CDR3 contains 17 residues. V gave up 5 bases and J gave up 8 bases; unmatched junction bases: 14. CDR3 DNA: TGCGCCAGCAGACCCGGGACAGGGGGTTCATCGGGAGAAAAACTGTTTTTT. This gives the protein CASRPGTGGSSGEKLFF.

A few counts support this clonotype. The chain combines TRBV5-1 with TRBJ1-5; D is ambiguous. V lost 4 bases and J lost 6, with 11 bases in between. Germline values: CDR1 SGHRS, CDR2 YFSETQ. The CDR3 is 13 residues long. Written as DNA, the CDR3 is TGCGCCAGCAGCCTCGAAAGTTTTCAGCCCCAGCATTTT. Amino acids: CASSLESFQPQHF. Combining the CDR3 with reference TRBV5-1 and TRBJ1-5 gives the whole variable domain KAGVTQTPRYLIKTRGQQVTLSCSPISGHRSVSWYQQTPGQGLQFLFEYFSETQRNKGNFPGRFSGRQFSNSRSEMNVSTLELGDSALYLCASSLESFQPQHFGDGTRLSIL.

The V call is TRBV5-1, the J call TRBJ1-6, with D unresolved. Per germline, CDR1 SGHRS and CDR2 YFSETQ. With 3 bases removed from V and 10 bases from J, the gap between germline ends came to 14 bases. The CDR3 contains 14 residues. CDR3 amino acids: CASSWESLGSPLHF. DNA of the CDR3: TGCGCCAGCAGCTGGGAGAGTTTGGGCTCACCCCTCCACTTT.